The next 27 T cell receptor beta chains were all read from a single sample in a study of PD-1 blockade in classical Hodgkin lymphoma (dated by TCRdb to between 2020 and 2021). The receptor library was made with the immunoSEQ multiplex PCR assay. The source is immuneACCESS, and TCRdb retained only in-frame sequences with V and J called. Part of the clones is not carried over; for the studies checked, unresolved V genes explain less than half of this, and the remainder is unexplained. The sample profile shows about 40,000 clones; more than 75% of them were found once. The ten largest clones capture about 10% of the sample. The time point tag for this specimen amounts to: cycle 1 day 1 (C1D1), immediately before nivolumab initiation. Relapse after autologous stem cell transplantation had occurred in all trial patients, and cohorts A, B and C were distinguished by prior brentuximab vedotin exposure.

Source: peripheral blood mononuclear cells (PBMCs), taken at baseline. These receptors originate from a human donor with classical Hodgkin lymphoma.

This clone showed up just once. V is TRBV6-5 and J is TRBJ2-2; D is uncertain. CDR1 MNHEY and CDR2 SVGAGI come from the germline V gene. This CDR3 region has 14 residues. The V and J ends lost 7 bases and 3 bases respectively, with 12 bases between them. The CDR3 DNA follows: TGTGCCAGCACCTGGACCCCGCACACCGGGGAGCTGTTTTTT. Encoded protein: CASTWTPHTGELFF.

The J gene is TRBJ1-3, the V gene TRBV28; 9 positions match TRBD1. From germline, CDR1 is MDHEN and CDR2 SYDVKM. J lost 2 bases, V lost 2 bases, and 19 bases had no gene match. There are 21 residues in the CDR3. CDR3 loop: CASSLEGRGRGQGPAGNTIYF. The CDR3 DNA reads TGTGCCAGCAGTTTAGAGGGGCGCGGGAGGGGACAGGGACCCGCTGGAAACACCATATATTTT.

The chain carries TRBV6-6 and TRBJ2-7; D is possibly TRBD2 (6 bases). The germline gives CDR1 MNHNY, CDR2 SVGAGI (reference sequence). The CDR3 has 16 residues. The ends were cut back, 7 bases at V and 0 bases at J, with 19 bases in the middle. The CDR3 bases are TGTGCCAGCATCGACTGGGGGGAGAGGAGCTCCTACGAGCAGTACTTC. Residues: CASIDWGERSSYEQYF.

The rearrangement joins TRBV25-1 to TRBJ1-2, with no clear D. The CDR3 has 12 residues. Germline V gene data show CDR1 as MGHDK and CDR2 as SYGVNS. Trimming shortened V by 4 bases and J by 6 bases, and 9 bases separated the two germline ends. In DNA form, the CDR3 reads TGTGCCAGCAGTGCTTGGACTGATGGCTACACCTTC. This encodes CASSAWTDGYTF.

With regard to this clone: Because it lacks the conserved phenylalanine or tryptophan at the end, this CDR3 is likely a read error. The limits of the CDR3 on the DNA are not certain, so only TCRdb's listed CDR3 is given. The rearrangement joins TRBV6-5 to TRBJ2-7; the DNA was not used to check the table's D call, TRBD2. The CDR3 is 14 amino acids in total, end residues counted. CDR1 and CDR2 (germline): MNHEY, SVGAGI. Here the CDR3 reads CASSPRSSGGASLL.

The chain uses TRBV6-5 and TRBJ1-2; D uncertain. This CDR3 spans 12 amino acids. Germline V gene sequence: CDR1 MNHEY, CDR2 SVGAGI. Trimming cost V 1 base and J 4 bases, with 4 bases left between them. CDR3 sequence (DNA): TGTGCCAGCAGTTACTTTCGCTATGGCTACACCTTC. Its translation is CASSYFRYGYTF.

The J gene is TRBJ1-1, the V gene TRBV27; 10 nucleotides line up with TRBD1. Germline V gene data show CDR1 as MNHEY and CDR2 as SMNVEV (reference sequence). This CDR3 is 17 amino acids long. Unmatched junction bases numbered 10, after V lost 2 bases and J lost 4 bases. The CDR3 is CASSLAHRTGGGTEAFF. CDR3 nucleotide sequence: TGTGCCAGCAGTTTAGCACACCGGACAGGGGGTGGCACTGAAGCTTTCTTT.

The chain has TRBV2 and TRBJ2-3; 7 bases are a match to TRBD2. CDR3 size: 14 residues. Trimming took 6 bases from V and 1 from J; bases not matched to a gene: 4. CDR1 and CDR2 from the germline V gene are SNHLY and FYNNEI. The CDR3 sequence: CASRKSGGTDTQYF. DNA of the CDR3: TGTGCCAGCAGAAAAAGCGGGGGCACAGATACGCAGTATTTT.

The V gene is TRBV11-2, the J gene TRBJ2-7, with D perhaps given as TRBD1 or TRBD2 (6 bases each). V lost 0 bases and J 3 bases, leaving 9 bases between the germline ends. The CDR3 length is 14 residues. Germline CDR1 is SGHAT and CDR2 is FQNNGV. In DNA, the CDR3 is TGTGCCAGCAGCTTAGATAGGGGGGTCTACGAGCAGTACTTC. This translates into CASSLDRGVYEQYF.

Notes on this clone: Other nucleotide sequences in the sample specify the same CDR3. The chain uses TRBV7-8 and TRBJ1-5; maybe TRBD1 (5 bases). This CDR3 comprises 13 residues. Trimming took 2 bases from V and 4 from J, leaving 6 bases between them. Germline V gene sequence: CDR1 SGHVS, CDR2 FQNEAQ. The chain's CDR3 is CASSLKGNQPQHF. In nucleotides, the CDR3 is TGTGCCAGCAGCTTAAAGGGGAATCAGCCCCAGCATTTT.

The count of this clone is one. This chain connects TRBV5-1 to TRBJ2-3; D perhaps matches TRBD2 (5 bases). V was cut by 2 bases and J by 1 base, with 8 bases left in between. This CDR3 region has 14 residues. Germline CDR1 reads SGHRS; CDR2 reads YFSETQ. The CDR3 here is CASSFLRGTDTQYF. CDR3 in DNA: TGCGCCAGCAGCTTTTTGAGGGGCACAGATACGCAGTATTTT.

In the case of this clone: The sample has other DNA sequences that encode this CDR3 too. CDR3 sequence reads: CASSIGGETQYF. For the CDR3, the DNA is TGTGCCAGTAGTATCGGGGGAGAGACCCAGTACTTC. The rearrangement uses TRBV19 and TRBJ2-5; a weak D match, TRBD2 (6 bases). This CDR3 is built from 12 residues. Trimming shortened V by 3 bases and J by 4 bases, and 6 bases separated the two germline ends. CDR1 is LNHDA, CDR2 SQIVND, per germline (reference sequence).

The chain employs TRBV4-1 and TRBJ2-7, with D uncertain. The CDR3 contains 15 residues. Germline-derived CDR1 and CDR2 are MGHRA and YSYEKL. The V gene lost 2 bases and the J gene lost 5 bases, with 16 bases spanning the gap. CDR3 in DNA: TGCGCCAGCAGCCAAAGAGCAGAGCTTAGTCACGAGCAGTACTTC. Translation gives CASSQRAELSHEQYF.

The V gene is TRBV18, the J gene TRBJ2-1; 9 bases fit TRBD2. Trimming cost V 2 bases and J 7 bases; bases outside gene matches: 3. CDR1 and CDR2 (germline): KGHSH, LQKENI. This CDR3 has 14 amino acids. As DNA, the CDR3 is TGTGCCAGCTCACCAAATAGCGGGAGTAATGAGCAGTTCTTC. Protein product: CASSPNSGSNEQFF. Full variable domain (outside the CDR3, taken from reference TRBV18 and TRBJ2-1): NAGVMQNPRHLVRRRGQEARLRCSPMKGHSHVYWYRQLPEEGLKFMVYLQKENIIDESGMPKERFSAEFPKEGPSILRIQQVVRGDSAAYFCASSPNSGSNEQFFGPGTRLTVL.

This clone was picked up a small number of times. The rearrangement uses TRBV5-5 and TRBJ2-7; D is perhaps TRBD1 or TRBD2 (5 bases each). This CDR3 is 15 amino acids long. Trimming stripped 2 bases from V and 0 bases from J, with 12 bases between. Germline V gives CDR1 SGHKS, CDR2 YYEKEE (reference sequence). The CDR3 sequence is CASSFSAGSSYEQYF. CDR3 bases: TGTGCCAGCAGCTTCTCGGCAGGGAGCTCCTACGAGCAGTACTTC.

The gene calls are TRBV6-7 and TRBJ1-5; 9 bases fit TRBD1. TRBV6-7 is classed as an ORF, of uncertain function. V dropped 0 bases and J dropped 1; count of bases not matched to a gene: 13. CDR3 length: 20 residues. CDR3 DNA: TGTGCCAGCAGTTACTCCGGACTCCCTTACAGGGGGCAAAGCAATCAGCCCCAGCATTTT. It yields the protein CASSYSGLPYRGQSNQPQHF.

The chain couples TRBV9 to TRBJ1-3, with 7 bases aligning to TRBD1. From germline, CDR1 is SGDLS and CDR2 YYNGEE. This CDR3 region has 16 residues. V was clipped by 2 bases and J by 0 bases; unmatched bases: 5. The CDR3 protein is CASSVQDRISGNTIYF. In DNA, the CDR3 is TGTGCCAGCAGCGTCCAGGACAGGATCTCTGGAAACACCATATATTTT. The full variable domain, rest sourced from reference TRBV9 and TRBJ1-3, is DSGVTQTPKHLITATGQRVTLRCSPRSGDLSVYWYQQSLDQGLQFLIQYYNGEERAKGNILERFSAQQFPDLHSELNLSSLELGDSALYFCASSVQDRISGNTIYFGEGSWLTVV.

This clone was picked up one time. The CDR3 nucleotides read TGTGCCAGTAGTACCGGACAGGGATGGATTGAAAAACTGTTTTTT. Translation gives CASSTGQGWIEKLFF. The chain recombines TRBV19 with TRBJ1-4; 8 positions agree with TRBD1. The CDR3 has 15 residues. Germline CDR1 reads LNHDA; CDR2 reads SQIVND (reference sequence). The V and J ends lost 4 bases and 7 bases, in that order; junction bases with no gene match: 8. Together with reference TRBV19 and TRBJ1-4, the CDR3 gives the full variable domain: DGGITQSPKYLFRKEGQNVTLSCEQNLNHDAMYWYRQDPGQGLRLIYYSQIVNDFQKGDIAEGYSVSREKKESFPLTVTSAQKNPTAFYLCASSTGQGWIEKLFFGSGTQLSVL.

The chain links TRBV18 to TRBJ2-1; D ambiguous. Trimming took 3 bases from V and 0 from J, leaving 6 bases between them. The CDR3 has 14 residues. Germline lookup yields CDR1 KGHSH and CDR2 LQKENI. The CDR3 protein is CASSPGRSYNEQFF. As DNA, the CDR3 is TGTGCCAGCTCACCGGGCCGCTCCTACAATGAGCAGTTCTTC.

The J gene is TRBJ1-5, the V gene TRBV7-9, with D tentatively TRBD1 (6 bases). The CDR3 consists of 16 residues. CDR1 SEHNR and CDR2 FQNEAQ come from the germline V gene (reference sequence). Trimming pared 5 bases from V and 1 base from J, leaving 15 bases between. The CDR3 reads CASSRGGGPSNQPQHF. The CDR3 nucleotides read TGTGCCAGCAGCCGAGGAGGGGGACCCAGCAATCAGCCCCAGCATTTT.

The chain joins TRBV27 to TRBJ1-2, with 7 bases lining up with TRBD1. The CDR3 has 18 amino acids. The V segment lost 0 bases and the J segment 2 bases; nucleotides outside the gene matches: 12. Germline V gives CDR1 MNHEY, CDR2 SMNVEV (reference sequence). DNA of the CDR3: TGTGCCAGCAGTTTATCGCACCGAATTCCGACAGGGAACTATGGCTACACCTTC. Translating it yields CASSLSHRIPTGNYGYTF.

V is TRBV7-9 and J is TRBJ1-6; D call uncertain. Germline CDR1 SEHNR, CDR2 FQNEAQ (reference sequence). Deletions cut 4 bases from V and 8 bases from J, with 9 bases between. This CDR3 comprises 13 residues. This CDR3 reads CASSYSGDSPLHF. The CDR3 DNA follows: TGTGCCAGCAGCTACTCCGGGGATTCACCCCTCCACTTT.

The rearrangement uses TRBV12-5 and TRBJ2-1, with 14 bases lining up with TRBD2. CDR3 length: 16 amino acids. V lost 1 base and J lost 4; bases outside the gene matches: 0. Germline V lookup: CDR1 LGHNT, CDR2 FRNRAP. CDR3 sequence: CASGLGLAGGYNEQFF. CDR3 bases: TGTGCTAGTGGTTTGGGACTAGCGGGAGGGTACAATGAGCAGTTCTTC.

The chain joins TRBV6-5 to TRBJ1-5; D gene uncertain. The CDR3 sequence is 14 residues long. The germline V gene has CDR1 MNHEY and CDR2 SVGAGI. V was clipped by 2 bases and J by 4 bases, with 9 bases between them. The CDR3 loop reads CASSYGPLNQPQHF. DNA of the CDR3: TGTGCCAGCAGTTACGGGCCTCTAAATCAGCCCCAGCATTTT.

As for this clone: Mismatch with germline at one junction end may stem from a read error. The chain has TRBV28 and TRBJ2-7; 9 bases line up with TRBD2. This CDR3 is 13 amino acids long. The germline gives CDR1 MDHEN, CDR2 SYDVKM. The CDR3 bases are TGTGCCAGCAGTTTTGCGGGAGGGTACGAGCAGTGCTTC. Protein: CASSFAGGYEQCF. Together with reference TRBV28 and TRBJ2-7, the CDR3 gives the full variable domain: DVKVTQSSRYLVKRTGEKVFLECVQDMDHENMFWYRQDPGLGLRLIYFSYDVKMKEKGDIPEGYSVSREKKERFSLILESASTNQTSMYLCASSFAGGYEQCFGPGTRLTVT.

The J gene is TRBJ2-1, the V gene TRBV7-6, with D uncertain. V lost 0 bases and J 5 bases, leaving 5 bases between the germline ends. Germline loops: CDR1 SGHVS, CDR2 FNYEAQ. The CDR3 contains 13 residues. This CDR3 reads CASSLAVNNEQFF. The DNA for the CDR3 is TGTGCCAGCAGCTTAGCTGTTAACAATGAGCAGTTCTTC.

This chain uses TRBV7-9 with TRBJ2-7; 12 positions agree with TRBD2. The CDR3 length is 15 residues. Germline V gene sequence: CDR1 SEHNR, CDR2 FQNEAQ (reference sequence). With 5 bases clipped from V and 2 bases from J, the junction kept 4 bases outside the gene matches. The CDR3 DNA sequence: TGTGCCAGCAGCCCGACTAGCGGGAGCGCCTACGAGCAGTACTTC. This translates into CASSPTSGSAYEQYF.